The 25 T cell receptor beta chains below come from one sample, sequenced in a study of blood T cell repertoires in COVID-19. Measured with immunoSEQ multiplex PCR; TCRdb has only the in-frame clones, and not every one. The top ten hold roughly 7.4% of the sample, which has approximately 30,000 clones, roughly 80% seen once. Material for sequencing was peripheral blood. These receptor sequences come from a woman aged 60-75 years with acute or convalescent COVID-19.

This chain joins TRBV19 and TRBJ1-5, with D tentatively TRBD1 (5 bases). Trimming cost V 7 bases and J 1 base, with 14 bases left between them. The CDR3 length is 15 residues. Germline V lookup: CDR1 LNHDA, CDR2 SQIVND (reference sequence). The CDR3 DNA follows: TGTGCCAGTAAGACAGCGACAAGAAGCAATCAGCCCCAGCATTTT. Its protein is CASKTATRSNQPQHF.

The chain couples TRBV4-1 to TRBJ2-1; 7 positions match TRBD2. The V segment lost 4 bases and the J segment 7 bases; nucleotides outside the gene matches: 16. Germline V lookup: CDR1 MGHRA, CDR2 YSYEKL. The CDR3 consists of 17 residues. This CDR3 is CASSRVGGGLQFNEQFF. CDR3 sequence (DNA): TGCGCCAGCAGCCGGGTGGGCGGGGGACTCCAGTTTAATGAGCAGTTCTTC.

The chain links TRBV4-2 to TRBJ1-1, with D unresolved. The CDR3 totals 14 residues. The germline V and J ends were trimmed by 1 base and 0 bases, with 6 bases remaining between them. Germline assignment: CDR1 LGHNA and CDR2 YNFKEQ. CDR3 residues: CASSQANMNTEAFF. The CDR3 DNA reads TGTGCCAGCAGCCAAGCAAACATGAACACTGAAGCTTTCTTT.

The CDR3 is CATSDFLGAGSPLHF. CDR3 DNA sequence: TGTGCCACCAGTGATTTCTTGGGTGCAGGTTCACCCCTCCACTTT. This chain links TRBV24-1 with TRBJ1-6; D not resolved. The CDR3 spans 15 residues. Germline CDR1 KGHDR, CDR2 SFDVKD. V lost 1 base, J lost 9 bases, and 12 bases lay in between.

This clone was detected only a few times. The chain joins TRBV14 to TRBJ2-7; tentative D call: TRBD2 (6 bases). The CDR3 totals 14 residues. Germline CDR1 and CDR2: SGHDN and FVKESK. V shed 8 bases and J shed 3 bases, with 17 bases lying between them. In DNA, the CDR3 is TGTGCCAGCGTACTTGGGACTGCCAGCTACGAGCAGTACTTC. This translates into CASVLGTASYEQYF.

J is TRBJ2-2 and V is TRBV5-5; D call uncertain. V was cut by 4 bases and J by 5 bases, with 12 bases left in between. The germline CDR1 and CDR2 sequences are SGHKS and YYEKEE (reference sequence). The length of the CDR3 is 14 residues. CDR3 in DNA: TGTGCCAGCAGCCGCGTTGTGGAGACCGGGGAGCTGTTTTTT. It is translated as CASSRVVETGELFF.

V and J are TRBV28 and TRBJ2-7, with 7 bases fitting TRBD1. Germline V CDR1 and CDR2: MDHEN, SYDVKM. This CDR3 has 14 residues. V gave up 0 bases and J gave up 4 bases; unmatched junction bases: 3. The CDR3 is CASSLWTGTYEQYF. The CDR3 region has the DNA TGTGCCAGCAGTTTATGGACAGGGACATACGAGCAGTACTTC.

The CDR3 reads CASAKDRGTSPLHF. CDR3 in DNA: TGCGCCAGCGCGAAAGACAGGGGTACTTCACCCCTCCACTTT. The V gene is TRBV5-1, the J gene TRBJ1-6; 8 bases line up with TRBD1. The CDR3 totals 14 residues. The germline CDR1 and CDR2 sequences are SGHRS and YFSETQ. The ends lost 7 bases at V and 9 bases at J; junction bases unmatched: 9.

The rearrangement links TRBV6-2 or TRBV6-3 to TRBJ2-7; 7 bases align to TRBD1. J gave up 4 bases and V 3 bases, and 9 bases lay outside the gene matches. CDR3 length equals 15 residues. Germline CDR1 is MNHEY and CDR2 is SVGEGT. The CDR3 is CASSYGGQKKYEQYF. The CDR3 DNA sequence: TGTGCCAGCAGTTATGGGGGACAGAAAAAATACGAGCAGTACTTC.

This clone was found once. This rearrangement joins TRBV28 to TRBJ1-2; 8 nucleotides match TRBD1. CDR3 size: 15 residues. CDR1 MDHEN and CDR2 SYDVKM come from the germline V gene. The J segment lost 5 bases and the V segment lost 5 bases, leaving 10 bases of the junction unmatched. The chain's CDR3 is CASSIVDRDLYGYTF. Here the CDR3 DNA reads TGTGCCAGCAGTATAGTGGACAGGGACCTGTATGGCTACACCTTC.

The chain combines TRBV29-1 with TRBJ1-4, with a weak D call TRBD1 (6 bases). Germline loops: CDR1 SQVTM, CDR2 ANQGSEA. This CDR3 is 13 amino acids long. V lost 4 bases and J lost 8, with 14 bases in between. CDR3 protein: CSVGQGGWEKLFF. The CDR3, as DNA: TGCAGCGTTGGGCAAGGGGGTTGGGAAAAACTGTTTTTT. The entire variable domain, with the rest obtained from reference TRBV29-1 and TRBJ1-4, is as follows: SAVISQKPSRDICQRGTSLTIQCQVDSQVTMMFWYRQQPGQSLTLIATANQGSEATYESGFVIDKFPISRPNLTFSTLTVSNMSPEDSSIYLCSVGQGGWEKLFFGSGTQLSVL.

This clone was detected only a few times. J is TRBJ2-7 and V is TRBV9, with TRBD1 identical over 8 bases. This CDR3 has 14 amino acids. The trim removed 1 base at V and 2 bases at J, leaving 2 bases unmatched. Looked up from germline, CDR1 is SGDLS and CDR2 is YYNGEE. This CDR3 reads CASSVSGGTYEQYF. CDR3 bases: TGTGCCAGCAGCGTATCAGGGGGCACCTACGAGCAGTACTTC.

This chain joins TRBV5-4 and TRBJ2-5; a possible D gene is TRBD1 (5 bases). The CDR3 has 14 residues. The V and J ends lost 4 bases and 2 bases respectively, with 12 bases between them. Germline lookup yields CDR1 SGHNT and CDR2 YYREEE (reference sequence). In nucleotides, the CDR3 is TGTGCCAGCAGCGCATCAGGGTCTCAAGAGACCCAGTACTTC. Encoded protein: CASSASGSQETQYF.

In this sample, this clone turned up once. The chain employs TRBV20-1 and TRBJ2-1, with 9 bases matching TRBD2. This CDR3 contains 14 residues. V lost 3 bases and J lost 9; bases outside the gene matches: 9. Germline V gene lookup returns CDR1 DFQATT and CDR2 SNEGSKA (reference sequence). The CDR3 nucleotides are TGCAGTGCTAGTAGGTCTAGCGGGGAGGGTGAGCAGTTCTTC. Translating gives CSASRSSGEGEQFF.

V gene TRBV6-5 combines with J gene TRBJ1-1; 8 bases map to TRBD1. With 6 bases clipped from V and 9 bases from J, the junction kept 9 bases outside the gene matches. The CDR3 contains 13 residues. Germline V gene lookup returns CDR1 MNHEY and CDR2 SVGAGI. This CDR3 is CASSTGQDFKAFF. CDR3 sequence (DNA): TGTGCCAGCAGCACGGGACAGGACTTTAAAGCTTTCTTT.

Within the sample, this clone is medium-sized (0.01 to 0.1%). The CDR3 bases are TGCGCCAGCAGCTTCCGGGACAGGGGGCGCCCCGGGGAGCTGTTTTTT. Its protein product is CASSFRDRGRPGELFF. This chain uses TRBV5-1 with TRBJ2-2, with 12 bases fitting TRBD1. This CDR3 region has 16 residues. The germline gives CDR1 SGHRS, CDR2 YFSETQ. J was trimmed by 6 bases and V by 2 bases; bases with no gene match: 5.

The chain has TRBV14 and TRBJ2-7, with D possibly being TRBD1 (6 bases). Germline V gene sequence: CDR1 SGHDN, CDR2 FVKESK. With 8 bases removed from V and 0 bases from J, the gap between germline ends came to 11 bases. This CDR3 is 13 amino acids long. CDR3 sequence (DNA): TGTGCCAGCGCGGACAGCCCCTCCTACGAGCAGTACTTC. This encodes CASADSPSYEQYF. The full variable domain, its missing parts supplied by reference TRBV14 and TRBJ2-7, is EAGVTQFPSHSVIEKGQTVTLRCDPISGHDNLYWYRRVMGKEIKFLLHFVKESKQDESGMPNNRFLAERTGGTYSTLKVQPAELEDSGVYFCASADSPSYEQYFGPGTRLTVT.

This sequence joins TRBV28 and TRBJ2-7; 7 bases line up with TRBD1. Germline assignment: CDR1 MDHEN and CDR2 SYDVKM. This CDR3 comprises 14 residues. V dropped 2 bases and J dropped 4; count of bases not matched to a gene: 5. The DNA of the CDR3 is TGTGCCAGCAGTTTAGCGGACAGGAGTTACGAGCAGTACTTC. Its protein product is CASSLADRSYEQYF.

The chain joins TRBV24-1 to TRBJ2-3; D unresolved. Trimming took 4 bases from V and 3 from J, leaving 4 bases between them. This CDR3 has 12 residues. CDR1 is KGHDR and CDR2 is SFDVKD in the germline V gene. The CDR3 region is CATSESTDTQYF. The DNA of the CDR3 is TGTGCCACCAGTGAATCAACAGATACGCAGTATTTT.

V is TRBV2 and J is TRBJ2-5; TRBD2 matches at 12 bases. This CDR3 is built from 16 residues. From germline, CDR1 is SNHLY and CDR2 FYNNEI. Trimming at V came to 6 bases and at J to 2 bases, leaving 7 bases not matched to a gene. The CDR3 nucleotides read TGTGCCAGCAGGGGAAGACTAGCGGGGGTACAAGAGACCCAGTACTTC. This codes for CASRGRLAGVQETQYF.

The chain recombines TRBV2 with TRBJ1-4, with no clear D. Per the germline V gene, CDR1 is SNHLY and CDR2 is FYNNEI. The CDR3 length is 11 residues. The ends were cut back, 7 bases at V and 5 bases at J, with 5 bases in the middle. The CDR3 nucleotides read TGTGCCAGCAATCCAAATGAAAAACTGTTTTTT. Translating gives CASNPNEKLFF.

J is TRBJ1-5 and V is TRBV5-5; possibly TRBD1 for D (5 bases). Per germline, CDR1 SGHKS and CDR2 YYEKEE (reference sequence). The V gene lost 0 bases and the J gene lost 6 bases, with 7 bases spanning the gap. There are 13 residues in the CDR3. The CDR3: CASSLAGPQPQHF. CDR3 sequence (DNA): TGTGCCAGCAGCTTGGCAGGGCCTCAGCCCCAGCATTTT.

The chain combines TRBV30 with TRBJ2-2, with TRBD2 identical over 8 bases. The V gene end was trimmed by 7 bases and the J gene end by 0 bases; junction bases not matched to a gene: 4. The CDR3 consists of 14 residues. Germline CDR1 reads GTSNPN; CDR2 reads SVGIG (reference sequence). For the CDR3, the DNA is TGTGCCTATATAGCGGGGACGAACACCGGGGAGCTGTTTTTT. Translation gives CAYIAGTNTGELFF. The complete variable domain, with remaining parts taken from reference TRBV30 and TRBJ2-2, reads SQTIHQWPATLVQPVGSPLSLECTVEGTSNPNLYWYRQAAGRGLQLLFYSVGIGQISSEVPQNLSASRPQDRQFILSSKKLLLSDSGFYLCAYIAGTNTGELFFGEGSRLTVL.

This clone appeared a few times. The chain links TRBV5-1 to TRBJ2-1, with TRBD1 as a possible D gene (6 bases). Germline assignment: CDR1 SGHRS and CDR2 YFSETQ. Trimming pared 0 bases from V and 9 bases from J, leaving 19 bases between. The CDR3 contains 16 residues. The chain's CDR3 is CASSLAPGRGGGEQFF. CDR3 nucleotides: TGCGCCAGCAGCTTGGCCCCCGGCAGGGGTGGGGGTGAGCAGTTCTTC.

The CDR3 loop reads CASSPTGAPTTNEKLFF. The CDR3 region has the DNA TGTGCCAGCTCACCGACAGGGGCTCCTACAACTAATGAAAAACTGTTTTTT. This chain uses TRBV18 with TRBJ1-4; TRBD1 matches at 8 bases. CDR3 length equals 17 residues. Germline V CDR1 and CDR2: KGHSH, LQKENI. Trimming removed 3 bases from V and 0 bases from J; junction bases left unmatched: 6.